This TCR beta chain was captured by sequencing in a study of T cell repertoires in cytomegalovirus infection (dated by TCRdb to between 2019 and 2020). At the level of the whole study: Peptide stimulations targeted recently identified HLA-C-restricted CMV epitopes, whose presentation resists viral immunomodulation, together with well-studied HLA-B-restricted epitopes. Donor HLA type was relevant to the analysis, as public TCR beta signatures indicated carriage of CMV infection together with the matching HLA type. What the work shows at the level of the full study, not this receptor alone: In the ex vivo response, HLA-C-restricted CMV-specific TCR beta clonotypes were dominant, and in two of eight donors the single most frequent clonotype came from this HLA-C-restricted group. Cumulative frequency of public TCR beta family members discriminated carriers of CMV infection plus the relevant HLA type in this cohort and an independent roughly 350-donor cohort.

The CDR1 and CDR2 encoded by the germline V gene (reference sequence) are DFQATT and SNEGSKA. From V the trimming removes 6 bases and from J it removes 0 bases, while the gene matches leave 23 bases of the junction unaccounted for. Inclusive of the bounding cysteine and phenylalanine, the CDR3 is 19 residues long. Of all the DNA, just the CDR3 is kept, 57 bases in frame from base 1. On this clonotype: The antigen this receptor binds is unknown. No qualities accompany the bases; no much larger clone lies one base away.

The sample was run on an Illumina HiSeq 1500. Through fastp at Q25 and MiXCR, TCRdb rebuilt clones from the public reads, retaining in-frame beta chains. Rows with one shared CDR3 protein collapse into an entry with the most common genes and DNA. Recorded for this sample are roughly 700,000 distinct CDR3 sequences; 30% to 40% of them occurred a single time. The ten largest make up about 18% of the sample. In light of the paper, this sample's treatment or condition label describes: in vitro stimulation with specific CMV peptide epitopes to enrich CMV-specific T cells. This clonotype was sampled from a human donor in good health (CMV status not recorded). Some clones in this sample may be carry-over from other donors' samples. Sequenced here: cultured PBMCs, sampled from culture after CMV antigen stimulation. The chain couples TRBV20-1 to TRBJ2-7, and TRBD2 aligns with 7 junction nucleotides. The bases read TGCAGTGCGGGAAGCGTTGTGGTACTAAAGCGGGGAAGCTCCTACGAGCAGTACTTC. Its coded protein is CSAGSVVVLKRGSSYEQYF.